The T cell receptor (beta chain) under discussion was sequenced for a study of CD8 T cells in Susac syndrome. Reverse transcription of roughly 0.5 to 1 ug RNA was carried out with random hexamers. Amplification of the TCR beta CDR3 was carried out by immunoSEQ multiplex PCR, which spanned a total of 54 Vbeta and 13 Jbeta segments. TCRdb recomputed calls from the immunoSEQ multiplex PCR reads with MiXCR, one row per CDR3 protein. The profile shows 25,000 to 30,000 distinct CDR3 sequences, about 93% of them singletons. CDR1 LNHDA and CDR2 SQIVND come from the germline V gene (reference sequence). This CDR3 is built from 15 residues. Trimming took 1 base from V and 3 from J; bases not matched to a gene: 5. Peripheral blood CD8+ and CD4+ T cells were profiled by TCR beta sequencing. Negative isolation was used for CD8+ and CD4+ T cells and FACS enrichment for TEMRA cells.

This TCR was sampled from a human donor in good health. The chain links TRBV19 to TRBJ1-1, with 7 bases lining up with TRBD1. What was sequenced was CD8+ T cells from PBMCs. CDR3 DNA: TGTGCCAGTAGTATAGCCCCCAGGGGGTACACTGAAGCTTTCTTT. This encodes CASSIAPRGYTEAFF.